These 10 T cell receptor beta chains were sequenced from one sample in a study of cytomegalovirus exposure and HLA in healthy donors. Primers: 60 Vbeta forward and 13 Jbeta reverse. Sequenced by immunoSEQ multiplex PCR; TCRdb stores in-frame clones only, minus some. The data contain some 150,000 clones, about three fifths of them singletons. Sample: PBMCs. Receptors were obtained from a woman in her 30s in good health and CMV-seropositive.

This clone has just a few counts. The CDR3, as DNA: TGTGCCAGTAAGGTTGGGCAGAGCACTAATGAAAAACTGTTTTTT. Translated: CASKVGQSTNEKLFF. The genes are TRBV19 and TRBJ1-4; D is uncertain. CDR1 is LNHDA, CDR2 SQIVND, per germline (reference sequence). This CDR3 region has 15 residues. V lost 7 bases to trimming and J lost 2 bases, with 14 bases between them.

The chain joins TRBV19 to TRBJ1-1; 10 bases fit TRBD1. The V gene end was trimmed by 4 bases and the J gene end by 5 bases; junction bases not matched to a gene: 4. Germline V gene lookup returns CDR1 LNHDA and CDR2 SQIVND (reference sequence). The CDR3 spans 14 residues. DNA of the CDR3: TGTGCCAGTAGTAGACAGGGGGCTGGAACTGAAGCTTTCTTT. Encoded protein: CASSRQGAGTEAFF.

This CDR3 reads CASSLSGTSGRGLETQYF. The DNA of the CDR3 is TGTGCCAGCAGTTTATCAGGGACTAGCGGGAGAGGGCTAGAGACCCAGTACTTC. J is TRBJ2-5 and V is TRBV27; 14 nucleotides line up with TRBD2. The CDR3 consists of 18 residues. Germline-derived CDR1 and CDR2 are MNHEY and SMNVEV (reference sequence). The V gene end was trimmed by 0 bases and the J gene end by 4 bases; junction bases not matched to a gene: 7.

The chain is built from TRBV5-4 and TRBJ2-2; a possible D gene is TRBD2 (6 bases). Germline CDR1 and CDR2: SGHNT and YYREEE (reference sequence). The CDR3 runs to 15 residues. Trimming shortened V by 0 bases and J by 6 bases, and 12 bases separated the two germline ends. CDR3 in amino acids: CASSLGRAGPGELFF. CDR3 bases: TGTGCCAGCAGCTTGGGGAGGGCGGGGCCCGGGGAGCTGTTTTTT.

This clone was picked up a small number of times. The chain recombines TRBV9 with TRBJ2-2; TRBD2 matches at 7 bases. The CDR3 length is 17 residues. Germline V gives CDR1 SGDLS, CDR2 YYNGEE. V lost 0 bases and J lost 2; bases outside the gene matches: 7. CDR3 amino acids: CASSVGRGTINTGELFF. The CDR3 nucleotides read TGTGCCAGCAGCGTAGGACGCGGGACTATAAACACCGGGGAGCTGTTTTTT.

This chain uses TRBV10-3 with TRBJ2-7, with 9 bases lining up with TRBD1. The CDR3 consists of 14 residues. The germline CDR1 and CDR2 sequences are ENHRY and SYGVKD. Losses at the gene ends were 6 bases for V and 9 bases for J; bases not matched to a gene: 12. The CDR3 sequence is CAISPGQGLCGQYF. DNA of the CDR3: TGTGCCATCAGCCCGGGACAGGGATTGTGTGGGCAGTACTTC.

This rearrangement joins TRBV16 to TRBJ1-2, with D unresolved. CDR1 and CDR2 from the germline V gene are KGHSY and FQNENV. The CDR3 loop spans 16 amino acids. V dropped 4 bases and J dropped 0 bases, with 15 bases sitting between them. The CDR3 coding sequence is TGTGCCAGCAGCCCACCGGGGAGGACTACTAACTATGGCTACACCTTC. It codes for CASSPPGRTTNYGYTF.

This clone appeared a few times. The chain uses TRBV11-2 and TRBJ2-2; D might be TRBD1 (6 bases). Germline CDR1 and CDR2: SGHAT and FQNNGV. V was trimmed by 4 bases and J by 0 bases, leaving 12 bases between them. CDR3 length: 16 amino acids. In DNA form, the CDR3 reads TGTGCCAGCAGCTCGTGGACAGAGACGAACACCGGGGAGCTGTTTTTT. Protein sequence: CASSSWTETNTGELFF.

A few counts support this clone. The V call is TRBV5-1, the J call TRBJ2-7, with D tentatively TRBD2 (5 bases). Germline V CDR1 and CDR2: SGHRS, YFSETQ. This CDR3 has 15 residues. Trimming removed 2 bases at V and 4 bases at J, with 16 bases between. As DNA, the CDR3 is TGCGCCAGCAGCTTAAGGTGGTCCGGGAAGTACGAGCAGTACTTC. Its translation is CASSLRWSGKYEQYF.

The rearrangement links TRBV27 to TRBJ2-7; D unresolved. Trimming shortened V by 3 bases and J by 6 bases, and 6 bases separated the two germline ends. The CDR3 is 11 amino acids. In germline, CDR1 is MNHEY, CDR2 SMNVEV (reference sequence). CDR3 DNA: TGTGCCAGCAGTTTCTCAGGCGAGCAGTACTTC. Residues: CASSFSGEQYF.